This TCR beta chain was recorded in a study of T cell responses to AZD1222 COVID-19 vaccine. Study-level findings and limits: Reportedly, close to half of spike-specific TCRs are directed against unmutated variant regions. Baseline serology detected seropositivity in only six or seven AZD1222 recipients.

Assay used: immunoSEQ multiplex PCR; TCRdb lists only in-frame clones, some missing. In the table there are about 39,000 clones, approximately 88% of which are singletons. Worth noting for this clone: The antigen is undetermined.

The junction had 8 bases not matched to a gene; V was cut back by 6 bases and J by 2 bases. Germline V gene sequence: CDR1 SNHLY, CDR2 FYNNEI. This CDR3 contains 16 residues. Sequencing used peripheral blood, obtained 28 days after the second dose of the MenACWY control vaccine. The chain couples TRBV2 to TRBJ2-5; 11 bases map to TRBD2. The receptor comes from an adult who received the MenACWY meningococcal vaccine as a control. In DNA, the CDR3 is TGTGCCAGCAGCCCCGGGACTAGCGGCTTGCAAGAGACCCAGTACTTC. Protein sequence: CASSPGTSGLQETQYF.